The source of this T cell receptor (beta chain) is a study of a mutant IDH1 vaccine in newly diagnosed glioma. The protocol was immunoSEQ multiplex PCR, while the TCRdb copy is restricted to in-frame clones and leaves out a portion. There are tens of thousands of clones in the sample; about 74% occur only once, and roughly 5% lies in the top ten. Germline V lookup: CDR1 SGDLS, CDR2 YYNGEE. Trimming took 4 bases from V and 1 from J, leaving 8 bases between them. The CDR3 length is 13 residues. The time point is: week 35, safety follow-up. Each dose delivered 300 ug of mutant IDH1 20-mer peptide subcutaneously with imiquimod. The count of this clone is one. The antigen is not known.

This chain links TRBV9 with TRBJ2-5, with D maybe TRBD1 (6 bases). This TCR was recovered from a man aged 50-60 years with glioma. The source material was PBMCs, sampled from a glioma patient whose treatment included an IDH1 peptide vaccine. CDR3 loop: CASSSDSQETQYF. CDR3 DNA: TGTGCCAGCAGCTCGGACAGCCAAGAGACCCAGTACTTC.